A single sample is the source of the 27 T cell receptor beta chains below, sequenced in a study of blood T cell repertoires in COVID-19. Sequenced by immunoSEQ multiplex PCR; TCRdb stores in-frame clones only, minus some. The sample shows 35,000 to 55,000 clones, roughly 84% of them seen only once. The sample was peripheral blood. The receptors here all came from an older woman with acute or convalescent COVID-19.

The chain employs TRBV5-1 and TRBJ2-2; 7 nucleotides agree with TRBD2. Germline V gene lookup returns CDR1 SGHRS and CDR2 YFSETQ. V was pared by 4 bases and J by 3 bases, with 6 bases of the junction left unmatched. CDR3 length: 15 amino acids. CDR3 sequence: CASSQSGGYTGELFF. CDR3 in DNA: TGCGCCAGCAGCCAATCCGGGGGGTACACCGGGGAGCTGTTTTTT.

This chain joins TRBV23-1 and TRBJ2-7; D perhaps matches TRBD2 (5 bases). TRBV23-1 is marked as an open reading frame, function uncertain. The CDR3 totals 14 residues. V was trimmed by 4 bases and J by 6 bases, leaving 16 bases between them. In nucleotides, the CDR3 is TGCGCCAGCAGTCCCCCGACGGCGGGCTTCGAGCAGTACTTC. Amino acid sequence: CASSPPTAGFEQYF.

This clone appeared a single time. The CDR3 protein is CASSLSSGEGGTEAFF. In DNA form, the CDR3 reads TGCGCCAGCAGCTTGTCCAGCGGGGAAGGGGGCACTGAAGCTTTCTTT. The chain recombines TRBV5-1 with TRBJ1-1; tentative D call: TRBD1 (6 bases). The CDR3 has 16 residues. Trimming removed 1 base from V and 4 bases from J, with 17 bases in between. The V gene's germline CDR1 is SGHRS and CDR2 YFSETQ. Drawing the rest from reference TRBV5-1 and TRBJ1-1, the complete variable domain is KAGVTQTPRYLIKTRGQQVTLSCSPISGHRSVSWYQQTPGQGLQFLFEYFSETQRNKGNFPGRFSGRQFSNSRSEMNVSTLELGDSALYLCASSLSSGEGGTEAFFGQGTRLTVV.

The chain is built from TRBV4-1 and TRBJ1-5; D gene uncertain. The CDR3 totals 16 residues. The V end lost 0 bases, the J end lost 0 bases, and 9 bases lay between the germline ends. The germline gives CDR1 MGHRA, CDR2 YSYEKL. This CDR3 is CASSQDAGNSNQPQHF. The CDR3 nucleotides read TGCGCCAGCAGCCAAGATGCGGGTAATAGCAATCAGCCCCAGCATTTT.

J is TRBJ2-3 and V is TRBV5-1, with 9 bases lining up with TRBD2. Trimming removed 1 base from V and 2 bases from J; junction bases left unmatched: 2. Per the germline V gene, CDR1 is SGHRS and CDR2 is YFSETQ. This CDR3 comprises 15 residues. The CDR3, as DNA: TGCGCCAGCAGCTTGACTAGCGGGTACACAGATACGCAGTATTTT. This sequence encodes CASSLTSGYTDTQYF.

The genes are TRBV5-1 and TRBJ1-3, with 8 bases matching TRBD1. This CDR3 has 14 amino acids. J gave up 4 bases and V 0 bases, and 0 bases lay outside the gene matches. Looked up from germline, CDR1 is SGHRS and CDR2 is YFSETQ. CDR3 region: CASSLGQGGNTIYF. The CDR3 DNA sequence: TGCGCCAGCAGCTTGGGACAGGGGGGAAACACCATATATTTT. The full variable domain, completed using reference TRBV5-1 and TRBJ1-3, is KAGVTQTPRYLIKTRGQQVTLSCSPISGHRSVSWYQQTPGQGLQFLFEYFSETQRNKGNFPGRFSGRQFSNSRSEMNVSTLELGDSALYLCASSLGQGGNTIYFGEGSWLTVV.

This rearrangement joins TRBV2 to TRBJ2-5; D is possibly TRBD2 (6 bases). V gave up 7 bases and J gave up 5 bases, with 11 bases separating them. The CDR3 runs 12 residues. CDR1 is SNHLY and CDR2 is FYNNEI in the germline V gene. The CDR3 sequence: CASNGRLETQYF. CDR3 DNA: TGTGCCAGCAATGGGAGGCTGGAGACCCAGTACTTC.

V is TRBV19 and J is TRBJ1-4; maybe TRBD1 (6 bases). Germline V gene data show CDR1 as LNHDA and CDR2 as SQIVND (reference sequence). The V gene lost 5 bases and the J gene lost 15 bases, with 13 bases spanning the gap. The CDR3 loop spans 11 amino acids. The CDR3 spells CASSGRQELFF. In nucleotides, the CDR3 is TGTGCCAGTAGTGGTAGACAGGAGTTGTTTTTT.

This chain joins TRBV19 and TRBJ1-1; no clear D gene. Per germline, CDR1 LNHDA and CDR2 SQIVND (reference sequence). The CDR3 contains 16 residues. Between the trimmed V and J ends, which lost 5 bases and 0 bases, there was a span of 16 bases. This CDR3 is CASSPRSTAMNTEAFF. The CDR3 DNA is TGTGCCAGTAGTCCCAGATCCACAGCTATGAACACTGAAGCTTTCTTT.

V is TRBV7-9 and J is TRBJ2-5; TRBD2 matches at 7 bases. Germline CDR1 SEHNR, CDR2 FQNEAQ (reference sequence). The CDR3 is made up of 13 amino acids. The trim removed 3 bases at V and 4 bases at J, leaving 2 bases unmatched. Here the CDR3 reads CASSLTSRETQYF. The DNA for the CDR3 is TGTGCCAGCAGCTTGACTAGCAGAGAGACCCAGTACTTC.

This clone was detected only a few times. This chain uses TRBV18 with TRBJ2-6; TRBD1 might be the D (5 bases). The germline V gene encodes CDR1 KGHSH and CDR2 LQKENI. Deletions cut 8 bases from V and 18 bases from J, with 26 bases between. This CDR3 contains 14 residues. In DNA, the CDR3 is TGTGCCAGCCAGGACATTTCTCTGGTCCCAGTTCGGACTTTC. Translating it yields CASQDISLVPVRTF.

The rearrangement joins TRBV21-1 to TRBJ1-5; the D call of TRBD1 is as the table states it, not checked on the DNA. TRBV21-1 is deemed a pseudogene. The CDR3 runs to 14 residues. CDR3 protein: CASSTRQNLQPQHF. Here the CDR3 DNA reads TGTGCCAGCAGCACACGACAGAACCTTCAGCCCCAGCATTTT.

This clone was observed once. This chain connects TRBV2 to TRBJ2-5; D gene ambiguous. Germline loops: CDR1 SNHLY, CDR2 FYNNEI. The CDR3 is made up of 13 amino acids. With 1 base removed from V and 1 base from J, the gap between germline ends came to 4 bases. Written as DNA, the CDR3 is TGTGCCAGCAGTGAAGACAGCCAAGAGACCCAGTACTTC. Its translation: CASSEDSQETQYF. Supplemented by reference TRBV2 and TRBJ2-5, the full variable domain reads EPEVTQTPSHQVTQMGQEVILRCVPISNHLYFYWYRQILGQKVEFLVSFYNNEISEKSEIFDDQFSVERPDGSNFTLKIRSTKLEDSAMYFCASSEDSQETQYFGPGTRLLVL.

This clone came up once. V and J are TRBV9 and TRBJ2-3; TRBD2 aligns across 8 bases. The CDR3 runs 15 residues. With V trimmed by 3 bases and J by 0 bases, 3 bases remained unmatched. Germline CDR1 and CDR2: SGDLS and YYNGEE. As DNA, the CDR3 is TGTGCCAGCAGCGGACTAGCGTCTAGCACAGATACGCAGTATTTT. Translated, it gives CASSGLASSTDTQYF.

This chain connects TRBV18 to TRBJ1-6; D perhaps matches TRBD1 (5 bases). CDR3 size: 15 residues. The V end lost 3 bases, the J end lost 5 bases, and 11 bases lay between the germline ends. Germline V gene lookup returns CDR1 KGHSH and CDR2 LQKENI. CDR3 coding DNA: TGTGCCAGCTCACCTGACAGACTCGATAATTCACCCCTCCACTTT. It yields the protein CASSPDRLDNSPLHF.

The chain uses TRBV6-5 and TRBJ2-3; D may be TRBD2 (5 bases). The V and J ends lost 11 bases and 2 bases respectively, with 11 bases between them. The CDR3 is 12 residues long. Germline CDR1 and CDR2: MNHEY and SVGAGI. CDR3 loop: CAVRGYTDTQYF. CDR3 coding DNA: TGTGCCGTACGGGGTTACACAGATACGCAGTATTTT.

The rearrangement uses TRBV18 and TRBJ2-7; 9 positions match TRBD1. Germline V lookup: CDR1 KGHSH, CDR2 LQKENI. V trimming: 3 bases; J trimming: 2 bases; junction bases outside the gene matches: 2. The CDR3 has 14 amino acids. The CDR3: CASSPGTGPYEQYF. In DNA, the CDR3 is TGTGCCAGCTCACCCGGGACAGGGCCCTACGAGCAGTACTTC.

This sequence joins TRBV6-5 and TRBJ2-7; maybe TRBD1 (6 bases). The CDR3 loop spans 13 amino acids. Germline-derived CDR1 and CDR2 are MNHEY and SVGAGI. Trimming pared 8 bases from V and 4 bases from J, leaving 15 bases between. CDR3 in DNA: TGTGCCAGCGTGGGCAGGGGCCTTTACGAGCAGTACTTC. Protein product: CASVGRGLYEQYF.

The chain uses TRBV5-4 and TRBJ2-1; D is perhaps TRBD2 (5 bases). Germline assignment: CDR1 SGHNT and CDR2 YYREEE (reference sequence). This CDR3 region has 13 residues. The V end lost 4 bases, the J end lost 4 bases, and 9 bases lay between the germline ends. DNA for the CDR3: TGTGCCAGCAGCCCGGACTTGTACAATGAGCAGTTCTTC. This translates into CASSPDLYNEQFF.

The chain has TRBV5-6 and TRBJ2-7, with D possibly TRBD1 on 6 matching bases. This CDR3 is 14 amino acids long. V was cut by 4 bases and J by 3 bases, with 14 bases left in between. CDR1 is SGHDT, CDR2 YYEEEE, per germline. Here the CDR3 DNA reads TGTGCCAGCAGCCCCGCAGGGGCAAACTACGAGCAGTACTTC. Translated, it gives CASSPAGANYEQYF.

Only a few counts were recorded for this clone. The rearrangement joins TRBV19 to TRBJ1-3; D possibly corresponds to TRBD1 (6 bases). There are 15 residues in the CDR3. Per the germline V gene, CDR1 is LNHDA and CDR2 is SQIVND (reference sequence). Trimming removed 7 bases from V and 4 bases from J, with 17 bases in between. CDR3 sequence: CASNRRQASGNTIYF. The CDR3 DNA reads TGTGCCAGTAACCGGCGACAGGCCTCCGGAAACACCATATATTTT.

V is TRBV29-1 and J is TRBJ1-2; 7 nucleotides agree with TRBD1. CDR3 length equals 13 residues. Germline CDR1 and CDR2: SQVTM and ANQGSEA. V shed 3 bases, J shed 7 bases, and the junction held 8 bases outside the gene matches. The CDR3 here is CSVDRGEAGGYTF. As DNA, the CDR3 is TGCAGCGTTGACAGGGGGGAGGCGGGTGGCTACACCTTC.

The chain joins TRBV24-1 to TRBJ2-2; TRBD2 is a possible D gene (7 bases). Per the germline V gene, CDR1 is KGHDR and CDR2 is SFDVKD. Trimming removed 2 bases at V and 6 bases at J, with 12 bases between. CDR3 length: 15 amino acids. The CDR3 DNA reads TGTGCCACCAGTGATTGGACAGCGGGGTCCGGGGAGCTGTTTTTT. This encodes CATSDWTAGSGELFF.

This clone was seen more than once but under ten times. This sample also contains other DNA sequences that code for the same CDR3. The CDR3 protein is CASSPDRGGNQPQHF. The CDR3 coding sequence is TGTGCCAGCAGTCCTGACAGGGGAGGCAATCAGCCCCAGCATTTT. The genes are TRBV6-5 and TRBJ1-5; 8 nucleotides match TRBD1. The trim removed 5 bases at V and 2 bases at J, leaving 5 bases unmatched. This CDR3 has 15 amino acids. Germline lookup yields CDR1 MNHEY and CDR2 SVGAGI.

This chain uses TRBV28 with TRBJ2-3; 7 bases line up with TRBD2. The V segment lost 7 bases and the J segment 4 bases; nucleotides outside the gene matches: 11. The CDR3 has 15 residues. The germline CDR1 and CDR2 sequences are MDHEN and SYDVKM. The CDR3 nucleotides are TGTGCCAGCACGGGAAGGGCTGGGAGGGCAGATACGCAGTATTTT. It codes for CASTGRAGRADTQYF.

The chain recombines TRBV19 with TRBJ1-1; no definite D call. The germline V gene has CDR1 LNHDA and CDR2 SQIVND (reference sequence). This CDR3 region has 12 residues. Trimming left V 7 bases short and J 6 bases short, with 12 bases between. The CDR3 is CASTRGGSEAFF. The CDR3, as DNA: TGTGCCAGTACCCGCGGAGGGTCTGAAGCTTTCTTT. Looking up the rest from reference TRBV19 and TRBJ1-1 gives the full variable domain: DGGITQSPKYLFRKEGQNVTLSCEQNLNHDAMYWYRQDPGQGLRLIYYSQIVNDFQKGDIAEGYSVSREKKESFPLTVTSAQKNPTAFYLCASTRGGSEAFFGQGTRLTVV.

The chain carries TRBV10-3 and TRBJ2-2; 7 bases are shared with TRBD2. The CDR3 totals 16 residues. Germline values: CDR1 ENHRY, CDR2 SYGVKD. Trimming at V came to 3 bases and at J to 3 bases, leaving 7 bases not matched to a gene. For the CDR3, the DNA is TGTGCCATCAGTGATCCCGGGAGGTTAGACACCGGGGAGCTGTTTTTT. This codes for CAISDPGRLDTGELFF.